The subject of this entry is one T cell receptor (beta chain). Its antigen is unknown. Germline CDR1 and CDR2: SGHNT and YENEEA. The CDR3 is made up of 14 amino acids. Trimming took off 4 bases at V and 4 bases at J, with 11 bases between the two ends. The data belong to a study of chemoradiotherapy in HPV16-positive cancers. About the research overall: Candidate HPV-specific T-cell clones and common TCR motifs came from functional assays in a couple of HPV16-positive patients. Study-wide points: Candidate HPV-specific clones and E7-related TCR motifs grew in tumor during treatment. The functional HPV-specific definition rests on just a couple of HPV16-positive patients.

Samples were taken several times over chemoradiotherapy. Libraries were prepared by immunoSEQ multiplex PCR; TCRdb keeps only in-frame clonotypes and omits some of them. The data show about 39,000 clones, under 80% seen once. J is TRBJ2-1 and V is TRBV11-3; no definite D call. The sample in question was blood, obtained from a patient who underwent chemoradiotherapy. This clonotype originated in a human donor with HPV-associated anogenital cancer. The CDR3 bases are TGTGCCAGCAGCTCTCCGGGCCGGTACAATGAGCAGTTCTTC. Translation: CASSSPGRYNEQFF.